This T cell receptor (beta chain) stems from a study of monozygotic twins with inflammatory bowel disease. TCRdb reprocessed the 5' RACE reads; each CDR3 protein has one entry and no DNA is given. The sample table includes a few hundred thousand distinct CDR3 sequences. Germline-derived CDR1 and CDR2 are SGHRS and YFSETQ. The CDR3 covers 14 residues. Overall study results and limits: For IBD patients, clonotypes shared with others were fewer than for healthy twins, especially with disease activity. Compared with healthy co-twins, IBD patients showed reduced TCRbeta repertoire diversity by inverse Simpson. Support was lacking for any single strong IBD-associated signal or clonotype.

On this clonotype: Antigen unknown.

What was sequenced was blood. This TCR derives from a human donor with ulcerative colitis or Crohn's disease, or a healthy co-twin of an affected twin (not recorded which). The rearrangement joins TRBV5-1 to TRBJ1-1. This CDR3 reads CASSWGTGNTEAFF.